These 23 T cell receptor beta chains were all obtained from the same sample, sequenced in a study of shared clonotypes between healthy human individuals. Produced via immunoSEQ multiplex PCR; TCRdb's table is partial and in-frame only. The sample holds roughly 2.4 million clones, almost 96% seen once. Material for sequencing was naive CD4+ T cells sorted from blood. Subset meaning: CD45RA+ positively selected. These receptors all stem from a man younger than 35 in good health.

The chain has TRBV5-1 and TRBJ2-1, with TRBD2 identical over 10 bases. The CDR3 extends over 15 amino acids. The V segment lost 7 bases and the J segment 5 bases; nucleotides outside the gene matches: 9. Germline V gives CDR1 SGHRS, CDR2 YFSETQ. CDR3 in amino acids: CASGTGTSAHNEQFF. In DNA, the CDR3 is TGCGCCAGCGGTACCGGGACTAGCGCTCACAATGAGCAGTTCTTC.

The J gene is TRBJ1-1, the V gene TRBV10-2; D remains unclear. Looked up from germline, CDR1 is WSHSY and CDR2 is SAAADI. Trimming removed 4 bases from V and 5 bases from J, with 8 bases in between. The CDR3 is 12 residues long. The CDR3 bases are TGCGCCAGCAGTGTCAGGAGGACTGAAGCTTTCTTT. The encoded protein is CASSVRRTEAFF.

The chain combines TRBV6-4 with TRBJ2-7; D possibly corresponds to TRBD1 (6 bases). The length of the CDR3 is 15 residues. Germline loops: CDR1 MRHNA, CDR2 SNTAGT. With 6 bases removed from V and 0 bases from J, the gap between germline ends came to 15 bases. The CDR3 DNA sequence: TGTGCCAGCAGGGTCGGACAGACCGTCTCCTACGAGCAGTACTTC. It specifies CASRVGQTVSYEQYF.

This clone was counted a single time. The chain carries TRBV7-8 and TRBJ2-1; TRBD2 aligns across 8 bases. Germline-derived CDR1 and CDR2 are SGHVS and FQNEAQ. Trimming took 1 base from V and 8 from J; bases not matched to a gene: 7. The CDR3 length is 15 residues. The CDR3 spells CASSLDGGGFYEQFF. Here the CDR3 DNA reads TGTGCCAGCAGCTTAGATGGCGGGGGGTTTTATGAGCAGTTCTTC.

A note on this clone: Other DNA sequences of this sample code for an identical CDR3. The chain uses TRBV6-5 and TRBJ2-7; D gene unclear. V lost 4 bases and J 3 bases, leaving 7 bases between the germline ends. The CDR3 is 12 amino acids. Germline CDR1 reads MNHEY; CDR2 reads SVGAGI. CDR3 nucleotide sequence: TGTGCCAGCAGTTCCCCGGGCTACGAGCAGTACTTC. Its protein product is CASSSPGYEQYF.

The chain joins TRBV28 to TRBJ2-7; 7 bases match TRBD2. Germline V gene sequence: CDR1 MDHEN, CDR2 SYDVKM. The CDR3 contains 15 residues. V lost 5 bases to trimming and J lost 3 bases; unmatched junction nucleotides: 10. CDR3 sequence: CASSTPRGGLYEQYF. For the CDR3, the DNA is TGTGCCAGCAGTACTCCCCGGGGAGGGCTCTACGAGCAGTACTTC.

Turning to this clone: Other DNA sequences in the same sample also yield this CDR3. This sequence joins TRBV29-1 and TRBJ2-3; unclear D gene. Germline CDR1 and CDR2: SQVTM and ANQGSEA. The CDR3 totals 12 residues. Between the trimmed V and J ends, which lost 8 bases and 0 bases, there was a span of 9 bases. As DNA, the CDR3 is TGCAGCCTGGGCCGGAGCACAGATACGCAGTATTTT. Amino acid sequence: CSLGRSTDTQYF.

V gene TRBV10-3 combines with J gene TRBJ2-7; D gene unclear. The length of the CDR3 is 12 residues. The V end was cut by 5 bases, the J end by 3 bases, with 8 bases between. CDR1 is ENHRY and CDR2 is SYGVKD in the germline V gene. The CDR3 protein is CAISNRLYEQYF. The CDR3 DNA is TGTGCCATCAGTAACCGACTCTACGAGCAGTACTTC.

V and J are TRBV10-3 and TRBJ2-7, with 9 bases lining up with TRBD2. Germline CDR1 ENHRY, CDR2 SYGVKD. The CDR3 covers 14 residues. The J segment lost 2 bases and the V segment lost 5 bases, leaving 4 bases of the junction unmatched. CDR3 sequence: CAISSQRGAYEQYF. The CDR3, as DNA: TGTGCCATCAGTTCTCAGCGGGGGGCCTACGAGCAGTACTTC.

The J gene is TRBJ1-4, the V gene TRBV6-6; D call uncertain. Trimming left V 7 bases short and J 10 bases short, with 13 bases between. Germline V gene sequence: CDR1 MNHNY, CDR2 SVGAGI (reference sequence). This CDR3 has 12 amino acids. The CDR3 nucleotides read TGTGCCAGCACAGTGGATATCGGAAAACTGTTTTTT. Translation gives CASTVDIGKLFF.

The rearrangement uses TRBV5-1 and TRBJ2-7; D is unresolved. Deletions cut 1 base from V and 2 bases from J, with 16 bases between. Germline V gene sequence: CDR1 SGHRS, CDR2 YFSETQ. This CDR3 region has 16 residues. The CDR3 spells CASSLLQTSYTYEQYF. The CDR3 DNA reads TGCGCCAGCAGCTTGTTACAGACCTCCTATACCTACGAGCAGTACTTC.

The gene calls are TRBV18 and TRBJ2-1, with D possibly being TRBD2 (5 bases). The CDR3 is 13 residues long. Trimming removed 3 bases from V and 9 bases from J, with 12 bases in between. The germline V gene encodes CDR1 KGHSH and CDR2 LQKENI. The CDR3 protein is CASSPDYGGEQFF. The CDR3 nucleotides are TGTGCCAGCTCACCCGACTACGGTGGTGAGCAGTTCTTC.

V usage is TRBV11-2 and J usage is TRBJ1-3, with D unresolved. Trimming cost V 4 bases and J 0 bases, with 13 bases left between them. Germline V gene data show CDR1 as SGHAT and CDR2 as FQNNGV. The CDR3 has 16 amino acids. CDR3 DNA sequence: TGTGCCAGCAGCTCAAATCCGGGGTACTCTGGAAACACCATATATTTT. This sequence encodes CASSSNPGYSGNTIYF.

The V call is TRBV10-1, the J call TRBJ2-3; 12 bases fit TRBD1. This CDR3 is 16 amino acids long. Losses at the gene ends were 5 bases for V and 6 bases for J; bases not matched to a gene: 9. Germline values: CDR1 WNHNN, CDR2 SYGVQD (reference sequence). The CDR3 coding sequence is TGCGCCAGCAGTCGGGGGACAGGGGGCTTCTTGGATACGCAGTATTTT. Amino acid sequence: CASSRGTGGFLDTQYF.

A word on this clone: Other DNA sequences in this sample translate to the same CDR3. The chain recombines TRBV20-1 with TRBJ2-7; D call uncertain. The CDR3 totals 11 residues. In germline, CDR1 is DFQATT, CDR2 SNEGSKA (reference sequence). V dropped 3 bases and J dropped 0 bases, with 3 bases sitting between them. The CDR3 loop reads CSARVSYEQYF. For the CDR3, the DNA is TGCAGTGCTAGGGTCTCCTACGAGCAGTACTTC.

This chain links TRBV10-1 with TRBJ2-1; 11 nucleotides align to TRBD1. The CDR3 is 15 amino acids. The junction had 3 bases not matched to a gene; V was cut back by 5 bases and J by 3 bases. Per the germline V gene, CDR1 is WNHNN and CDR2 is SYGVQD (reference sequence). The CDR3 coding sequence is TGCGCCAGCAGTCCCGGGACAGGGGGCTACAATGAGCAGTTCTTC. It encodes CASSPGTGGYNEQFF.

This chain links TRBV5-1 with TRBJ1-2; TRBD1 is a possible D gene (6 bases). CDR1 SGHRS and CDR2 YFSETQ come from the germline V gene. V was clipped by 0 bases and J by 8 bases, with 11 bases between them. The CDR3 is made up of 13 amino acids. CDR3 region: CASSLDRVRGYTF. The DNA for the CDR3 is TGCGCCAGCAGCTTGGACAGGGTGCGCGGCTACACCTTC.

The genes are TRBV9 and TRBJ2-7; D may correspond to TRBD1 or TRBD2 (5 bases each). Trimming stripped 0 bases from V and 7 bases from J, with 11 bases between. The CDR3 totals 13 residues. The germline V gene encodes CDR1 SGDLS and CDR2 YYNGEE. This CDR3 is CASSVDWGWEQYF. CDR3 DNA: TGTGCCAGCAGCGTAGATTGGGGGTGGGAGCAGTACTTC. The full variable domain, in which reference TRBV9 and TRBJ2-7 provide the parts outside the CDR3, is DSGVTQTPKHLITATGQRVTLRCSPRSGDLSVYWYQQSLDQGLQFLIQYYNGEERAKGNILERFSAQQFPDLHSELNLSSLELGDSALYFCASSVDWGWEQYFGPGTRLTVT.

In this sample, this clone turned up once. The sample holds other DNA sequences that translate to the same CDR3. The chain is built from TRBV19 and TRBJ2-7; D may be TRBD1 (6 bases). This CDR3 is built from 14 residues. With 3 bases removed from V and 4 bases from J, the gap between germline ends came to 13 bases. Germline V gives CDR1 LNHDA, CDR2 SQIVND (reference sequence). The CDR3 protein is CASSIGRGPYEQYF. CDR3 coding DNA: TGTGCCAGTAGTATCGGCAGGGGACCGTACGAGCAGTACTTC.

The chain couples TRBV19 to TRBJ1-6; D is ambiguous. The CDR3 is 12 amino acids. Germline-derived CDR1 and CDR2 are LNHDA and SQIVND (reference sequence). Trimming shortened V by 9 bases and J by 7 bases, and 10 bases separated the two germline ends. CDR3 coding DNA: TGTGCCAGCCGAAACCTAAATTCACCCCTCCACTTT. Translation: CASRNLNSPLHF. The full variable domain, its missing parts supplied by reference TRBV19 and TRBJ1-6, is DGGITQSPKYLFRKEGQNVTLSCEQNLNHDAMYWYRQDPGQGLRLIYYSQIVNDFQKGDIAEGYSVSREKKESFPLTVTSAQKNPTAFYLCASRNLNSPLHFGNGTRLTVT.

The chain carries TRBV7-9 and TRBJ2-1, with 9 bases identical to TRBD2. Trimming at V came to 2 bases and at J to 9 bases, leaving 11 bases not matched to a gene. The V gene's germline CDR1 is SEHNR and CDR2 FQNEAQ (reference sequence). The CDR3 sequence is 16 residues long. The CDR3 sequence is CASSLSLQRGVSEQFF. For the CDR3, the DNA is TGTGCCAGCAGCTTATCCCTACAGCGGGGGGTATCTGAGCAGTTCTTC.

This clone was counted a single time. This sequence joins TRBV10-2 and TRBJ1-2; the D gene is possibly TRBD1 (6 bases). The CDR3 totals 14 residues. Germline loops: CDR1 WSHSY, CDR2 SAAADI. Trimming removed 0 bases at V and 3 bases at J, with 8 bases between. CDR3 DNA sequence: TGCGCCAGCAGTGAGTCAGGGGGATACTATGGCTACACCTTC. Protein product: CASSESGGYYGYTF.

The J gene is TRBJ1-1, the V gene TRBV19, with a weak D call TRBD1 (6 bases). Germline V gene sequence: CDR1 LNHDA, CDR2 SQIVND (reference sequence). This CDR3 has 13 residues. Trimming left V 5 bases short and J 1 base short, with 8 bases between. The CDR3 DNA reads as TGTGCCAGTAGTCGGACAGCGAACACTGAAGCTTTCTTT. It is translated as CASSRTANTEAFF.